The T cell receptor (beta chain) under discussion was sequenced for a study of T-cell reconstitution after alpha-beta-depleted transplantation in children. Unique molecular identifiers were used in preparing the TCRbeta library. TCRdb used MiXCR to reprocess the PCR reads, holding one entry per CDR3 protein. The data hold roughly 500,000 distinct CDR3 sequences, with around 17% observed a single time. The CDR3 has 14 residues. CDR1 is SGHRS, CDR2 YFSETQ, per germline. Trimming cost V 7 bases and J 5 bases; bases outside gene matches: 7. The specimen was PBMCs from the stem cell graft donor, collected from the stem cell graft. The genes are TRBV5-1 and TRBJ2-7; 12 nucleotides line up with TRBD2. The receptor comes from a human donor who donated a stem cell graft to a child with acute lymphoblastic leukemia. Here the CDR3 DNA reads TGCGCCAGCGCGCCGACTAGCGGGAGCGACGAGCAGTACTTC. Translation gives CASAPTSGSDEQYF.